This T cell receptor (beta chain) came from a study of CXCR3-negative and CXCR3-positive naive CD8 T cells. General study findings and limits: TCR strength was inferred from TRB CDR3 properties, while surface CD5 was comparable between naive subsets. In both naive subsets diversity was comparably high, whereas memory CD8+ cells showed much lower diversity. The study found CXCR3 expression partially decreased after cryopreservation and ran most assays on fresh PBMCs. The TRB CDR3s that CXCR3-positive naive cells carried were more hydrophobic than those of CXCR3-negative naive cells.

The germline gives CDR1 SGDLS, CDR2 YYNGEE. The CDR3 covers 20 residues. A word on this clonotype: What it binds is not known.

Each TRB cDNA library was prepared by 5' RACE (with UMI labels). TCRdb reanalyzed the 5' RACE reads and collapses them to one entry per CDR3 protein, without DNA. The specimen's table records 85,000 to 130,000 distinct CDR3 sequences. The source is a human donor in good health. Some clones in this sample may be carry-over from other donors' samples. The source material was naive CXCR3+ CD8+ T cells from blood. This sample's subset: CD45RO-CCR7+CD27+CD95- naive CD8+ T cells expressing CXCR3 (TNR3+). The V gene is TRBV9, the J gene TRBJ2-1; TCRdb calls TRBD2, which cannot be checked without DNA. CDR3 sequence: CASSVDFLAGVTLTSNEQFF.